This TCR beta chain was recovered during a study of T cells in Graves' hyperthyroidism and ophthalmopathy. Turning to the study itself: Staff took peripheral blood when the initial diagnosis was made, before any treatment began. Study-wide results and caveats: A model using 13 V-J features told ophthalmopathy apart from stable hyperthyroidism.

The source material, RNA transcripts, was used to amplify TCR beta CDR3 regions. Primed by the HTBI set, a first-round RT-PCR was run on the TCR CDR3. From the multiplex PCR reads, TCRdb called clonotypes with MiXCR, one entry per CDR3 protein. The data show about 840,000 distinct CDR3 sequences, 35% to 45% seen once. Not enrolled were patients with uncontrolled infection, other autoimmune disease, pregnancy or lactation. PBMCs were sourced from around 10 ml fresh peripheral blood. The CDR3 extends over 13 amino acids. CDR1 is DFQATT and CDR2 is SNEGSKA in the germline V gene (reference sequence). V was pared by 3 bases and J by 5 bases, with 11 bases between. Concerning this clonotype: Antigen: not known.

The TCR sequence derives from a young man with Graves' hyperthyroidism. Material: blood. The chain is built from TRBV20-1 and TRBJ1-5; the D gene is possibly TRBD1 (5 bases). CDR3 sequence: CSARRGSHQPQHF. In DNA, the CDR3 is TGCAGTGCTAGGAGGGGCAGCCATCAGCCCCAGCATTTT.